The 23 T cell receptor beta chains in this list originate from one sample, sequenced in a study of blood T cells in healthy people across ages. Primed by a sample-barcoded 5' primer and a J-beta primer mix, a second PCR proceeded for about 6 to 12 cycles. TCRdb called the 5' RACE reads again in MiXCR, with one record for every CDR3 protein. The sample records over a million distinct CDR3 sequences, over 35% being singletons. The specimen sequenced was blood. The receptors were sampled from a woman in her sixties in good health.

The sample holds many counts of this clonotype. This rearrangement joins TRBV7-2 to TRBJ2-5, with no clear D. V lost 2 bases and J lost 2, with 6 bases in between. Germline lookup yields CDR1 SGHTA and CDR2 FQGNSA. CDR3 size: 13 residues. CDR3 residues: CASSLRVQETQYF. The CDR3 nucleotides read TGTGCCAGCAGCTTAAGGGTTCAAGAGACCCAGTACTTC. The full variable domain, completed using reference TRBV7-2 and TRBJ2-5, is GAGVSQSPSNKVTEKGKDVELRCDPISGHTALYWYRQSLGQGLEFLIYFQGNSAPDKSGLPSDRFSAERTGGSVSTLTIQRTQQEDSAVYLCASSLRVQETQYFGPGTRLLVL.

V is TRBV12-3 or TRBV12-4 and J is TRBJ1-2; D is undetermined. Deletions cut 3 bases from V and 7 bases from J, with 12 bases between. The CDR3 sequence is 13 residues long. In DNA form, the CDR3 reads TGTGCCAGCAGTTTGTTCGGTAAAAGTGGCTACACCTTC. Its protein product is CASSLFGKSGYTF.

In its sample, this clonotype was seen a few times. This sequence joins TRBV10-2 and TRBJ2-5, with D perhaps TRBD1 (5 bases). This CDR3 is 19 amino acids long. Looked up from germline, CDR1 is WSHSY and CDR2 is SAAADI. V gave up 2 bases and J gave up 3 bases, with 25 bases separating them. The CDR3 spells CASSETALEVAIGEETQYF. The CDR3 region has the DNA TGCGCCAGCAGTGAGACTGCGCTCGAGGTCGCAATAGGGGAAGAGACCCAGTACTTC.

In its sample, this clonotype was seen once. The chain links TRBV20-1 to TRBJ2-3; no firm D call. This CDR3 region has 14 residues. Germline CDR1 reads DFQATT; CDR2 reads SNEGSKA (reference sequence). Trimming took off 2 bases at V and 2 bases at J, with 11 bases between the two ends. The CDR3 coding sequence is TGCAGTGCTAGACGCCCGGCTGCCACAGATACGCAGTATTTT. It codes for CSARRPAATDTQYF.

V gene TRBV15 combines with J gene TRBJ1-4, with TRBD1 as a possible D gene (6 bases). CDR1 and CDR2 (germline): LNHNV, YYDKDF (reference sequence). This CDR3 region has 14 residues. V lost 7 bases, J lost 7 bases, and 16 bases lay in between. The CDR3 nucleotides read TGTGCCACCAAGGTGGACAGAGCAAGTGAAAAACTGTTTTTT. This gives the protein CATKVDRASEKLFF.

In its sample, this clonotype was seen a few times. J is TRBJ2-7 and V is TRBV6-5; D may match TRBD1 or TRBD2 (5 bases each). V was trimmed by 2 bases and J by 7 bases, leaving 12 bases between them. The CDR3 spans 13 residues. Per germline, CDR1 MNHEY and CDR2 SVGAGI. The CDR3, as DNA: TGTGCCAGCAGTTACCGAGGGGCGGCTGAGCAGTACTTC. This translates into CASSYRGAAEQYF.

This clonotype was seen a single time. This chain links TRBV15 with TRBJ2-7; 8 nucleotides match TRBD1. The CDR3 is made up of 14 amino acids. CDR1 and CDR2 (germline): LNHNV, YYDKDF (reference sequence). After removal of 5 bases from V and 2 bases from J, the junction contained 5 bases not matched to a gene. The CDR3 region has the DNA TGTGCCACCAGCCTCGGACAGGGAGCCTACGAGCAGTACTTC. Protein sequence: CATSLGQGAYEQYF.

This clonotype was observed a handful of times. Here the CDR3 DNA reads TGTGCCATCAGTGACCCGGACCACAATGAGCAGTTCTTC. This gives the protein CAISDPDHNEQFF. V is TRBV10-3 and J is TRBJ2-1; D is unresolved. The CDR3 length is 13 residues. Trimming took 3 bases from V and 5 from J, leaving 8 bases between them. In germline, CDR1 is ENHRY, CDR2 SYGVKD.

This clonotype showed up just once. The gene calls are TRBV7-9 and TRBJ2-4, with 7 bases aligning to TRBD1. V was pared by 7 bases and J by 8 bases, with 5 bases of the junction left unmatched. Looked up from germline, CDR1 is SEHNR and CDR2 is FQNEAQ (reference sequence). The CDR3 loop spans 12 amino acids. The CDR3 DNA reads as TGTGCCAGCAAGGCAGGGGGAGACATTCAGTACTTC. Its translation is CASKAGGDIQYF. Variable domain in full (rest from reference TRBV7-9 and TRBJ2-4): DTGVSQNPRHKITKRGQNVTFRCDPISEHNRLYWYRQTLGQGPEFLTYFQNEAQLEKSRLLSDRFSAERPKGSFSTLEIQRTEQGDSAMYLCASKAGGDIQYFGAGTRLSVL.

The genes are TRBV7-9 and TRBJ1-1; maybe TRBD1 (5 bases). V was clipped by 1 base and J by 11 bases, with 11 bases between them. Per germline, CDR1 SEHNR and CDR2 FQNEAQ (reference sequence). This CDR3 is 12 amino acids long. The CDR3 loop reads CASSLVQGAAFF. The CDR3 DNA sequence: TGTGCCAGCAGCTTAGTGCAGGGAGCCGCTTTCTTT.

CDR3 residues: CASSPSVNVGNEQFF. The CDR3 DNA follows: TGTGCCAGCAGCCCCAGCGTGAACGTAGGCAATGAGCAGTTCTTC. The chain couples TRBV11-2 to TRBJ2-1; no reliable D call. V was cut by 5 bases and J by 6 bases, with 17 bases left in between. CDR1 is SGHAT and CDR2 is FQNNGV in the germline V gene. This CDR3 has 15 amino acids.

The chain recombines TRBV11-2 with TRBJ2-1, with D tentatively TRBD2 (6 bases). V lost 5 bases and J 0 bases, leaving 20 bases between the germline ends. CDR1 and CDR2 from the germline V gene are SGHAT and FQNNGV. The CDR3 covers 18 residues. DNA of the CDR3: TGTGCCAGCAGCCCATACAGCCCTGGGGGAGGCTCCTACAATGAGCAGTTCTTC. Amino acid sequence: CASSPYSPGGGSYNEQFF. Filled out from reference TRBV11-2 and TRBJ2-1, the complete variable domain reads EAGVAQSPRYKIIEKRQSVAFWCNPISGHATLYWYQQILGQGPKLLIQFQNNGVVDDSQLPKDRFSAERLKGVDSTLKIQPAKLEDSAVYLCASSPYSPGGGSYNEQFFGPGTRLTVL.

This clonotype appeared a few times. V and J are TRBV6-5 and TRBJ2-1; D not resolved. This CDR3 region has 15 residues. V lost 7 bases and J lost 4, with 17 bases in between. The germline V gene encodes CDR1 MNHEY and CDR2 SVGAGI. The CDR3 DNA follows: TGTGCCAGCACCAACGGCCCCGGGCCTTACAATGAGCAGTTCTTC. Protein: CASTNGPGPYNEQFF.

J is TRBJ1-3 and V is TRBV7-2; TRBD1 is a possible D gene (5 bases). The CDR3 loop spans 14 amino acids. Between the trimmed V and J ends, which lost 0 bases and 2 bases, there was a span of 5 bases. Germline CDR1 and CDR2: SGHTA and FQGNSA. The CDR3 coding sequence is TGTGCCAGCAGCTTAGCGGGGCCTGGAAACACCATATATTTT. The encoded protein is CASSLAGPGNTIYF.

The chain is built from TRBV4-1 and TRBJ1-1; D unclear. The V and J ends lost 0 bases and 3 bases respectively, with 8 bases between them. This CDR3 contains 14 residues. Per germline, CDR1 MGHRA and CDR2 YSYEKL. CDR3 in DNA: TGCGCCAGCAGCCAAGAGTTAAGGTACACTGAAGCTTTCTTT. Translation gives CASSQELRYTEAFF.

This clonotype was seen ten or more times. This chain connects TRBV6-1 to TRBJ1-2; D is ambiguous. V lost 4 bases and J 5 bases, leaving 8 bases between the germline ends. The CDR3 covers 12 residues. Germline CDR1 and CDR2: MNHNS and SASEGT. Here the CDR3 DNA reads TGTGCCAGCAGTGTCTATTTGTATGGCTACACCTTC. Protein: CASSVYLYGYTF.

V is TRBV28 and J is TRBJ2-7; 7 bases align to TRBD2. The CDR3 has 12 amino acids. Germline V gene data show CDR1 as MDHEN and CDR2 as SYDVKM. V lost 4 bases and J lost 3; bases outside the gene matches: 0. The DNA for the CDR3 is TGTGCCAGCAGTTGGACTAGCTACGAGCAGTACTTC. Its protein is CASSWTSYEQYF.

This chain connects TRBV9 to TRBJ2-1, with 9 bases matching TRBD1. The germline CDR1 and CDR2 sequences are SGDLS and YYNGEE. J gave up 2 bases and V 5 bases, and 5 bases lay outside the gene matches. This CDR3 contains 15 residues. CDR3 in DNA: TGTGCCAGCAGTAACTACAGGGGGCCCTACAATGAGCAGTTCTTC. Protein sequence: CASSNYRGPYNEQFF.

The chain carries TRBV7-8 and TRBJ1-4; TRBD1 might be the D (6 bases). The CDR3 length is 19 residues. V was clipped by 5 bases and J by 0 bases, with 22 bases between them. Germline CDR1 SGHVS, CDR2 FQNEAQ. The CDR3 sequence: CASSDDNRAAVATNEKLFF. The DNA for the CDR3 is TGTGCCAGCAGCGACGATAACAGGGCCGCCGTTGCAACTAATGAAAAACTGTTTTTT.

CDR3 bases: TGTGCCAGCAGCTTTAGGGGGACTAGCGGGACCCCATGGAACAATGAGCAGTTCTTC. Translating it yields CASSFRGTSGTPWNNEQFF. J is TRBJ2-1 and V is TRBV11-2, with 13 bases fitting TRBD2. Germline V lookup: CDR1 SGHAT, CDR2 FQNNGV. With 3 bases clipped from V and 5 bases from J, the junction kept 13 bases outside the gene matches. This CDR3 region has 19 residues.

This chain uses TRBV6-5 with TRBJ2-7; 8 bases align to TRBD1. Germline lookup yields CDR1 MNHEY and CDR2 SVGAGI. Losses at the gene ends were 0 bases for V and 2 bases for J; bases not matched to a gene: 3. The CDR3 runs to 15 residues. The CDR3 region is CASSYSIQGAYEQYF. The CDR3 bases are TGTGCCAGCAGTTACTCGATACAGGGGGCCTACGAGCAGTACTTC.

V is TRBV14 and J is TRBJ2-1, with D uncertain. Germline CDR1 is SGHDN and CDR2 is FVKESK. The CDR3 consists of 14 residues. The V and J ends lost 1 base and 15 bases respectively, with 19 bases between them. The CDR3 protein is CASSQVGSPRVPFF. CDR3 DNA: TGTGCCAGCAGCCAAGTAGGGTCTCCCCGAGTTCCGTTCTTC.

The chain couples TRBV5-5 to TRBJ2-1; tentatively, D is TRBD2 (5 bases). The end of the DNA aligns better with TRBJ2-7, so the J call may be wrong. The germline gives CDR1 SGHKS, CDR2 YYEKEE (reference sequence). This CDR3 comprises 14 residues. The DNA for the CDR3 is TGTGCCAGCAGCATTAGCGCTAGTCGGGGCGAGCAGTACTTC. It specifies CASSISASRGEQYF.